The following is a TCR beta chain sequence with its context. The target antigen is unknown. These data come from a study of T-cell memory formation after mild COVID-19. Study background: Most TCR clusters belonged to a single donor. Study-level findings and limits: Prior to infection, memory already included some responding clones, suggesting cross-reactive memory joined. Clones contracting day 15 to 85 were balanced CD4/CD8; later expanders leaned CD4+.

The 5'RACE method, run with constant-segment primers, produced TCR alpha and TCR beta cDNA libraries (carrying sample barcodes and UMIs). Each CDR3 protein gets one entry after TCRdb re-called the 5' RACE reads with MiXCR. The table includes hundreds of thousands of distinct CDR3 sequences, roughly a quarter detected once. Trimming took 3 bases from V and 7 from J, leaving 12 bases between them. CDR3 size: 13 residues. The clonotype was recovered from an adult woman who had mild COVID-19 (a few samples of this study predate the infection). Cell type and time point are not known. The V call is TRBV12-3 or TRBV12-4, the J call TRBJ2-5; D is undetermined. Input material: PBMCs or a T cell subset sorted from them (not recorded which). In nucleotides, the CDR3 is TGTGCCAGCAGTTTCGGTTCTTCTCCGACCCAGTACTTC. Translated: CASSFGSSPTQYF.